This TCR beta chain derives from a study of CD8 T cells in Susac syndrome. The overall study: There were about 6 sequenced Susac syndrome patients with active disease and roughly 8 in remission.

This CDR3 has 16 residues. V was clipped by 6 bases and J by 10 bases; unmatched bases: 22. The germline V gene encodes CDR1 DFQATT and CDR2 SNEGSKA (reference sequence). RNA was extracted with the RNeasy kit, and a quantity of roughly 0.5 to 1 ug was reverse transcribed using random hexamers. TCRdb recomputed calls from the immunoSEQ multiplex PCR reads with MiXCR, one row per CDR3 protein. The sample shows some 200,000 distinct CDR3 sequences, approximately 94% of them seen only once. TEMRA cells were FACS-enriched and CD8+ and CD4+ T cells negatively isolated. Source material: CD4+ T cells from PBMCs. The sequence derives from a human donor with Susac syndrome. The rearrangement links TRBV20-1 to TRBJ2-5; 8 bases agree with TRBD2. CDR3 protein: CSAITARGGPLYNQYF. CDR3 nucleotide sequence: TGCAGTGCCATTACCGCTCGCGGGGGGCCGTTATACAACCAGTACTTC.